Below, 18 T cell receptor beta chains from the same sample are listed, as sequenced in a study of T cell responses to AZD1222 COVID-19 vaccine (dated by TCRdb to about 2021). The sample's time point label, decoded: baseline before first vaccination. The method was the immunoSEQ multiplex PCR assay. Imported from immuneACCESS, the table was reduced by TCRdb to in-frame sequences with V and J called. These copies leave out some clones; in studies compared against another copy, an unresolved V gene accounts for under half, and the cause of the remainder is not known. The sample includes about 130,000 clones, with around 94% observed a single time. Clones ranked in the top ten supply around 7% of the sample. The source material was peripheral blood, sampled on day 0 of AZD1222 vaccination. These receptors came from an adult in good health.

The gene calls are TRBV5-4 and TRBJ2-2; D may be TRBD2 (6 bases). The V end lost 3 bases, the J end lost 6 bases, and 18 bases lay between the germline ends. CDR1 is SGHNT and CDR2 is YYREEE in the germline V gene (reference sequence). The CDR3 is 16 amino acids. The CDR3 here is CASSSTRSGDAGELFF. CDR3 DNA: TGTGCCAGCAGCTCCACCCGTTCGGGGGATGCCGGGGAGCTGTTTTTT.

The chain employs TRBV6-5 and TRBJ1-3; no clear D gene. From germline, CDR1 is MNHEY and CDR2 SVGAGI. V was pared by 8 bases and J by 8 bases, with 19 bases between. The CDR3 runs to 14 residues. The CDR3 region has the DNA TGTGCCAGCGGCGATCATGGGGAGGCGGACACCATATATTTT. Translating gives CASGDHGEADTIYF.

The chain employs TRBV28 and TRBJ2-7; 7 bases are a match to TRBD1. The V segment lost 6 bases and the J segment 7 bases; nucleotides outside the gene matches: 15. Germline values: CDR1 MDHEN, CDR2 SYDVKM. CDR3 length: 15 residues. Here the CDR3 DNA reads TGTGCCAGCAGGCGGACAGGCCCCCTATCGGGGGAGCAGTACTTC. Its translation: CASRRTGPLSGEQYF.

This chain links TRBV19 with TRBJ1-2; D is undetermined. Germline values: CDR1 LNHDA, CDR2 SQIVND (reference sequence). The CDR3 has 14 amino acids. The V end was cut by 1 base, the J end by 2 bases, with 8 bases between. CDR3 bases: TGTGCCAGTAGTATAGGCCCGGACAACTATGGCTACACCTTC. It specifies CASSIGPDNYGYTF.

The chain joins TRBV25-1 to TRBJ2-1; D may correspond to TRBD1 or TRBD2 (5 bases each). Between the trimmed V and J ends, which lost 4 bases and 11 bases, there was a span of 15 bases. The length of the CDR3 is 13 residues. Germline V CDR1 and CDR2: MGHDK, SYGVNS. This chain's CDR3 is CASSVLGAEKQFF. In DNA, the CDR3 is TGTGCCAGCAGTGTCCTCGGGGCCGAGAAGCAGTTCTTC.

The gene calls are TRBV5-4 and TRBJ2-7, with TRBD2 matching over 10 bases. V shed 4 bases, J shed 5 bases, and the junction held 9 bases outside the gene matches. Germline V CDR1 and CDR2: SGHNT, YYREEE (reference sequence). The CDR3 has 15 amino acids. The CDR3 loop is CASSLGLAEWNEQYF. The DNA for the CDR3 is TGTGCCAGCAGCCTAGGACTAGCGGAGTGGAACGAGCAGTACTTC.

This CDR3 reads CASSRGGQSNQPQHF. DNA for the CDR3: TGCGCCAGCAGCCGAGGGGGACAGAGCAATCAGCCCCAGCATTTT. V usage is TRBV4-1 and J usage is TRBJ1-5, with TRBD1 matching over 7 bases. The CDR3 runs to 15 residues. Germline V gives CDR1 MGHRA, CDR2 YSYEKL. J was trimmed by 1 base and V by 4 bases; bases with no gene match: 4.

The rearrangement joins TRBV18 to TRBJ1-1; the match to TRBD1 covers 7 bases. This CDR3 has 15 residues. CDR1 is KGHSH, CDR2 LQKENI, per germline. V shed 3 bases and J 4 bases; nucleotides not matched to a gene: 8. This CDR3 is CASSPRSTGSTEAFF. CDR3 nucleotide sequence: TGTGCCAGCTCACCTCGCTCGACAGGGTCCACTGAAGCTTTCTTT.

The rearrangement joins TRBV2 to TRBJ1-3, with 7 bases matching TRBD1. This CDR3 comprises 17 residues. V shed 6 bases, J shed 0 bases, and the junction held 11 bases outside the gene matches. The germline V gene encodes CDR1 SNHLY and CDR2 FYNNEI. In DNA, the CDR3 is TGTGCCAGCAGAGTAGGGGGCACTTTATTCTCTGGAAACACCATATATTTT. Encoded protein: CASRVGGTLFSGNTIYF.

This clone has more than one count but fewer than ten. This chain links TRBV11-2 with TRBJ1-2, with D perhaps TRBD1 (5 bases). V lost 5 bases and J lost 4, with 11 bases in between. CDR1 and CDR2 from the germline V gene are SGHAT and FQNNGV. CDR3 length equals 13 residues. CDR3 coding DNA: TGTGCCAGCAGCCCATGGGGCACCTATGGCTACACCTTC. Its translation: CASSPWGTYGYTF.

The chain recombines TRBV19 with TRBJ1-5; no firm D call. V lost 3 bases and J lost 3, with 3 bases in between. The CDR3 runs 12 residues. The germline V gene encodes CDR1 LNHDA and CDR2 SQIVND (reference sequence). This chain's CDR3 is CASSIPNQPQHF. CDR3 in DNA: TGTGCCAGTAGTATTCCCAATCAGCCCCAGCATTTT.

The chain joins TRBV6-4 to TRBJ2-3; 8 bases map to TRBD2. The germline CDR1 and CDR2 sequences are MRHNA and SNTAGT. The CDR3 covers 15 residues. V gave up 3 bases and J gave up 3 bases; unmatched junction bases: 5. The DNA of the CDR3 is TGTGCCAGCAGTGAGATAGCGGGAAGGACAGATACGCAGTATTTT. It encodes CASSEIAGRTDTQYF.

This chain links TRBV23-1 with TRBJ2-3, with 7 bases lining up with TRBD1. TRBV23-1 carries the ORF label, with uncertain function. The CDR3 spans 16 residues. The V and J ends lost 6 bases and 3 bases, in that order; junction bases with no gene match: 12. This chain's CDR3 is CASSPTGERVTDTQYF. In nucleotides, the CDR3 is TGCGCCAGCAGCCCTACAGGGGAGAGGGTGACAGATACGCAGTATTTT.

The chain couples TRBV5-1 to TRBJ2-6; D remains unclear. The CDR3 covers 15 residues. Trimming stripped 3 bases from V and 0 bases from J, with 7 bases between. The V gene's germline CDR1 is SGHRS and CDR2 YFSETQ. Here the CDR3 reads CASSSDLSGANVLTF. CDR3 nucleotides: TGCGCCAGCAGCTCGGACCTCTCTGGGGCCAACGTCCTGACTTTC.

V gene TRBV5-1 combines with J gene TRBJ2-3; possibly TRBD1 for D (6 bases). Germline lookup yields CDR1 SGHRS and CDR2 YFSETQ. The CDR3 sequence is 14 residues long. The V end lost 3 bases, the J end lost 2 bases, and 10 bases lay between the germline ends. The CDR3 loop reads CASSSGQSTDTQYF. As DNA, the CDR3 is TGCGCCAGCAGCTCAGGACAGTCCACAGATACGCAGTATTTT.

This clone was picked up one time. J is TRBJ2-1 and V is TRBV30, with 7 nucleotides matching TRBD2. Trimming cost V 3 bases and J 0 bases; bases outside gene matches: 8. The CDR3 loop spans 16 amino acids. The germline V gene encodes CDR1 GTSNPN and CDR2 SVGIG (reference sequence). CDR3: CAWSAVSGRSYNEQFF. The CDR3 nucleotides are TGTGCCTGGAGCGCAGTTAGCGGGCGCTCCTACAATGAGCAGTTCTTC.

The DNA of the CDR3 is TGTGCCAGCAGCCAAGATAGGGGGATTGGCTACACCTTC. Protein sequence: CASSQDRGIGYTF. This chain joins TRBV14 and TRBJ1-2; D perhaps matches TRBD1 (6 bases). CDR3 length: 13 residues. CDR1 is SGHDN, CDR2 FVKESK, per germline. The germline V and J ends were trimmed by 0 bases and 7 bases, with 9 bases remaining between them.

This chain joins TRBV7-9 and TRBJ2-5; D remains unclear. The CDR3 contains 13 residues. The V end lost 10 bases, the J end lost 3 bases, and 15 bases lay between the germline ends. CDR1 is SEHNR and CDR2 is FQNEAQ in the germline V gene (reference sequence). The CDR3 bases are TGTGCCACCCTAGGTGCTACCAAAGAGACCCAGTACTTC. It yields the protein CATLGATKETQYF.